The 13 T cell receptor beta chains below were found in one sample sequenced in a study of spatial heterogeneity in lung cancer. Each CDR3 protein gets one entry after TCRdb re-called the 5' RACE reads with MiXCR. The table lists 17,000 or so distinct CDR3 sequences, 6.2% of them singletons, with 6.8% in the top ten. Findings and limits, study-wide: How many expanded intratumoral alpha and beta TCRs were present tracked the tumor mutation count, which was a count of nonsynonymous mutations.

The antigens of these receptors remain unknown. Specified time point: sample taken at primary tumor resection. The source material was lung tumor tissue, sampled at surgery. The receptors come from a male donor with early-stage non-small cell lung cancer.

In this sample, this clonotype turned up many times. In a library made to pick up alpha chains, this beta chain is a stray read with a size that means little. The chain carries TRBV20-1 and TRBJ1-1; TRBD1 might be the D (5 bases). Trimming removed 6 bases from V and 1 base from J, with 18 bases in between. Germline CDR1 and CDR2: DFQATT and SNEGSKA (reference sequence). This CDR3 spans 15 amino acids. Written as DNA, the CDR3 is TGCAGTGCACACCCCCCCGGGACGGGGAACACTGAAGCTTTCTTT. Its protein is CSAHPPGTGNTEAFF.

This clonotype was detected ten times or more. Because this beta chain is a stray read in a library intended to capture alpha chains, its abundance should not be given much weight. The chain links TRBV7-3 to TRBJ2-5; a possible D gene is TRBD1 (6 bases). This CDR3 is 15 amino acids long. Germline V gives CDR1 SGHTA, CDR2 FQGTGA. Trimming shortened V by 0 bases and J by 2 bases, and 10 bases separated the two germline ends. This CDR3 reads CASSLTPGQQETQYF. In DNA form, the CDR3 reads TGTGCCAGCAGCTTAACCCCGGGACAACAAGAGACCCAGTACTTC.

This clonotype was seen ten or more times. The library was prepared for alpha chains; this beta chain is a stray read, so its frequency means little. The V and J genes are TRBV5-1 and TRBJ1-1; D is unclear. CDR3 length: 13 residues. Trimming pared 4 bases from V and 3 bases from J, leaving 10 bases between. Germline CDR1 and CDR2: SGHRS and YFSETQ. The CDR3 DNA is TGCGCCAGCAGCCAACAGCGCGACACTGAAGCTTTCTTT. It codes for CASSQQRDTEAFF.

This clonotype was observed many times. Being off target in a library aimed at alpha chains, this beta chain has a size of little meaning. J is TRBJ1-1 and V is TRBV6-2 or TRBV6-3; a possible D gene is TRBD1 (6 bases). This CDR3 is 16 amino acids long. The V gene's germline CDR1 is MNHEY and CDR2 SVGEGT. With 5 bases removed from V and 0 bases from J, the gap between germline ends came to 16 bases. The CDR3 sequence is CASSPRGRGVNTEAFF. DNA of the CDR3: TGTGCCAGCAGTCCCAGGGGCAGGGGTGTGAACACTGAAGCTTTCTTT.

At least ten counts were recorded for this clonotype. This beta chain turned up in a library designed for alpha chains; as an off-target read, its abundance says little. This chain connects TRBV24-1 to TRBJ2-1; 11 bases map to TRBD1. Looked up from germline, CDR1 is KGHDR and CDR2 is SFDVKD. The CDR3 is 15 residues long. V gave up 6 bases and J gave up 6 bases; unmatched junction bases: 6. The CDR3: CATSLGQGGTNEQFF. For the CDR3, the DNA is TGTGCCACCAGTTTGGGACAGGGGGGGACCAATGAGCAGTTCTTC.

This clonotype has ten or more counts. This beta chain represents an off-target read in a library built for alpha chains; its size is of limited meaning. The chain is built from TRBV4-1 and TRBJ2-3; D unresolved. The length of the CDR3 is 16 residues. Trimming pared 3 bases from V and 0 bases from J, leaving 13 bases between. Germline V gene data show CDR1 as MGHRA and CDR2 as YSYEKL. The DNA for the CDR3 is TGCGCCAGCAGCCAGGGGTATGTCGGGAGCACAGATACGCAGTATTTT. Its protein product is CASSQGYVGSTDTQYF.

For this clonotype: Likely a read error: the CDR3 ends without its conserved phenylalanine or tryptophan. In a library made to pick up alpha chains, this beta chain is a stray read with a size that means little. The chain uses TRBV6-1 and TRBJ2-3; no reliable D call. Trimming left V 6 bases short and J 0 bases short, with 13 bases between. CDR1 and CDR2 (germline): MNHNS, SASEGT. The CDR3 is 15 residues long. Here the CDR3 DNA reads TGTGCCAGCAGCAAGGGCCTACAAAGCACAGATACGCAGTATTTG. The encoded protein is CASSKGLQSTDTQYL.

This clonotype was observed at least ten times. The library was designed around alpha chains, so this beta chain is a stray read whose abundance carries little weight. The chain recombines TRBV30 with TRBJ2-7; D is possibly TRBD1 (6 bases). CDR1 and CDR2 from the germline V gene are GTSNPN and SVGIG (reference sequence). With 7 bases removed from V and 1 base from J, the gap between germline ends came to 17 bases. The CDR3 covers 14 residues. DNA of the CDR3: TGTGCCTCACAGGGTCGATTTAAATCCTACGAGCAGTACTTC. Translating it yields CASQGRFKSYEQYF.

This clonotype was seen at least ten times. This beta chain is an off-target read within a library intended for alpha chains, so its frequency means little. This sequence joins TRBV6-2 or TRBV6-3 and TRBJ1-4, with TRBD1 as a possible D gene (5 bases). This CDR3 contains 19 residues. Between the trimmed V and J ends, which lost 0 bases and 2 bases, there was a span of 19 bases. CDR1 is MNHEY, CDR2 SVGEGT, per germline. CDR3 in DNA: TGTGCCAGCAGTTACTCGACTTGGCAGGGAAGAAGGACTAATGAAAAACTGTTTTTT. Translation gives CASSYSTWQGRRTNEKLFF.

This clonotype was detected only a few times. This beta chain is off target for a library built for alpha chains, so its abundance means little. CDR3 loop: CASSLMEGETQYF. For the CDR3, the DNA is TGTGCCAGCAGTTTAATGGAAGGGGAGACCCAGTACTTC. The chain combines TRBV27 with TRBJ2-5; unclear D gene. The CDR3 extends over 13 amino acids. The germline V gene encodes CDR1 MNHEY and CDR2 SMNVEV (reference sequence). Trimming took 2 bases from V and 5 from J, leaving 9 bases between them.

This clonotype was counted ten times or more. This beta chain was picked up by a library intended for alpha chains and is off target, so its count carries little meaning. Here the CDR3 reads CAISGLAGADTQYF. Here the CDR3 DNA reads TGTGCCATCAGTGGACTAGCGGGGGCCGATACGCAGTATTTT. V and J are TRBV10-3 and TRBJ2-3; 12 bases align to TRBD2. Germline loops: CDR1 ENHRY, CDR2 SYGVKD. CDR3 length: 14 amino acids. Germline trimming cut 4 bases from V and 6 bases from J; bases unmatched to any gene: 2.

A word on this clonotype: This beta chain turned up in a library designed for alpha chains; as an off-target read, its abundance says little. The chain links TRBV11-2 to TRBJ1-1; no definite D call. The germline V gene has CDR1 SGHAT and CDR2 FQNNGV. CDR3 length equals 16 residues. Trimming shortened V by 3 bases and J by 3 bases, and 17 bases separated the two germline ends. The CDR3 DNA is TGTGCCAGCAGCTTGGAGTTGGGAGGAAGATACACTGAAGCTTTCTTT. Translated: CASSLELGGRYTEAFF.

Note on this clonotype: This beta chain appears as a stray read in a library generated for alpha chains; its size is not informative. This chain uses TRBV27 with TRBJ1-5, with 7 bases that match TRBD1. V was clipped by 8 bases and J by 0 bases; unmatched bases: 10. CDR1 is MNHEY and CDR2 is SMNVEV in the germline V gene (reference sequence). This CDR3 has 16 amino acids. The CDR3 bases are TGTGCCAGCGGGCGGGGACAGAGCAATAGCAATCAGCCCCAGCATTTT. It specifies CASGRGQSNSNQPQHF.